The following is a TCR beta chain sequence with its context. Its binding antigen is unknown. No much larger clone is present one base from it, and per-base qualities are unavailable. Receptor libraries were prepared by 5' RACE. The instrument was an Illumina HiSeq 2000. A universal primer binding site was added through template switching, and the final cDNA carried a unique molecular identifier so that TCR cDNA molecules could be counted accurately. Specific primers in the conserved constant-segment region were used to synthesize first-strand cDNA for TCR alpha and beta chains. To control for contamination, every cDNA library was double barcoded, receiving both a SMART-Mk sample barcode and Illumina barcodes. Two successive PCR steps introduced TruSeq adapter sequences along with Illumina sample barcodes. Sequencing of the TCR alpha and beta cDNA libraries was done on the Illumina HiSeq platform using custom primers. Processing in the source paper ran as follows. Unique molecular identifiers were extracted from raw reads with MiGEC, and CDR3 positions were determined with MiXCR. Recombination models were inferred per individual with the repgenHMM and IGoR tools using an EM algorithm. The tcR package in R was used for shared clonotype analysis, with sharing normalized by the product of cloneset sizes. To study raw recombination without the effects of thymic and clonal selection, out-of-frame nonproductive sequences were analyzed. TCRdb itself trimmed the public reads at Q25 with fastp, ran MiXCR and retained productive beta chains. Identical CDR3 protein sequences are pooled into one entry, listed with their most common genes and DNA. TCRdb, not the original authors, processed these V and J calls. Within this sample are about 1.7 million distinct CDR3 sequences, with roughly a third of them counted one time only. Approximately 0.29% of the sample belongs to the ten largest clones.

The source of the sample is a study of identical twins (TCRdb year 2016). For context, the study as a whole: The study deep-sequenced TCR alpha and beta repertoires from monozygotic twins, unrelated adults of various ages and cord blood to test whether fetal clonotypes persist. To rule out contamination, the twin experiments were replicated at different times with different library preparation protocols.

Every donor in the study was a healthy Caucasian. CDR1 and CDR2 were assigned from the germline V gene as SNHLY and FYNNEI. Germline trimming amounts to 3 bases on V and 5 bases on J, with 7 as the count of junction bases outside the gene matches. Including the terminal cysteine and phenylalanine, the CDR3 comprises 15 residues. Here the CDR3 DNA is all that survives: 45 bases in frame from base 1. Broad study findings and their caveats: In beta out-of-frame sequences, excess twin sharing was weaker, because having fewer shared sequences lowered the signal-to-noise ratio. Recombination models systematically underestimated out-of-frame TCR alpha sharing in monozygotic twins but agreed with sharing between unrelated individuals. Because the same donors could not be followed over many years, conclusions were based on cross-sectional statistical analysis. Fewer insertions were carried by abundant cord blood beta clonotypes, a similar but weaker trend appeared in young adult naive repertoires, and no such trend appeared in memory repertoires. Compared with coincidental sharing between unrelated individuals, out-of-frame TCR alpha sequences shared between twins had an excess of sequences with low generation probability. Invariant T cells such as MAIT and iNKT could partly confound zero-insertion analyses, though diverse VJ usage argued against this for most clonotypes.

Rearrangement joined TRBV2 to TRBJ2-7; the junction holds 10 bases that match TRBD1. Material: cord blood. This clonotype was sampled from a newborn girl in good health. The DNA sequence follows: TGTGCCAGCAGTGATTTGAGGGACAGGGGCCACGAGCAGTACTTC. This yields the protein CASSDLRDRGHEQYF.